The clone carrying this T cell receptor beta chain has only one observation. The CDR3 is 14 residues long. J lost 4 bases, V lost 6 bases, and 5 bases had no gene match. Germline V CDR1 and CDR2: MNHNY, SVGAGI (reference sequence). Original processing notes: Quantification of nucleated cells was approximated via reference gene primer amplification. Some clones are missing from TCRdb's copy, which holds only in-frame ones; the method was immunoSEQ multiplex PCR. Clone size and V and J calls were adopted from that table, with D and trimming inferred from the DNA. The sample has fewer than 400,000 clones; around four fifths are singletons. The entry originates in a study of blood T cell repertoires in COVID-19. For the study at large: Acute-phase and convalescent COVID-19 samples originated in the United States, Italy and Spain. The analysed material was cDNA or gDNA that came from T cells, B-cell-depleted T cells, or PBMCs.

Specimen: peripheral blood. The TCR was taken from a young man with active or convalescent COVID-19. This sequence joins TRBV6-6 and TRBJ1-1; 10 bases agree with TRBD1. The chain's CDR3 is CASRRGQGVTEAFF. The CDR3 region has the DNA TGTGCCAGCAGAAGAGGACAGGGGGTCACTGAAGCTTTCTTT.